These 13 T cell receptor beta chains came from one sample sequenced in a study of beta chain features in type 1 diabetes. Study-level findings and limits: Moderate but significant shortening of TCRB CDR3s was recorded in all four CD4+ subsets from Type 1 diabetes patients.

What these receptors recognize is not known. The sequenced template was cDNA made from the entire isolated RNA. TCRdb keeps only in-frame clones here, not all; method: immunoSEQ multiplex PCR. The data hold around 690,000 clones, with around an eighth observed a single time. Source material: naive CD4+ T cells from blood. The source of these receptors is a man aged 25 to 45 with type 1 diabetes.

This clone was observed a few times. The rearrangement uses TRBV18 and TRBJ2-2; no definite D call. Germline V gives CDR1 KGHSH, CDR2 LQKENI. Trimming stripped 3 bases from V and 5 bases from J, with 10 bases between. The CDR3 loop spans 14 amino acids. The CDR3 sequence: CASSPPAVTGELFF. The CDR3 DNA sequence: TGTGCCAGCTCACCTCCGGCCGTTACCGGGGAGCTGTTTTTT.

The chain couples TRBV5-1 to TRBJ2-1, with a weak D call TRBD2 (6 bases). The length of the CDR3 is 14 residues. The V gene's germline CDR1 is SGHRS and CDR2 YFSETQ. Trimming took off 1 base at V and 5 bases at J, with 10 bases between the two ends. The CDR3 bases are TGCGCCAGCAGCTTGCTAGCGAGTGACAATGAGCAGTTCTTC. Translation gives CASSLLASDNEQFF.

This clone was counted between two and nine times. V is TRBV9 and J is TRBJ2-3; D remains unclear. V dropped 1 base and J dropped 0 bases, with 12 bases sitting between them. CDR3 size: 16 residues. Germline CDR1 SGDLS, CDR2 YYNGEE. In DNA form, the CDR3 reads TGTGCCAGCAGCGTAAACAGCCTTGGGAGCACAGATACGCAGTATTTT. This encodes CASSVNSLGSTDTQYF. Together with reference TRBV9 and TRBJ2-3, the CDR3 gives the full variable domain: DSGVTQTPKHLITATGQRVTLRCSPRSGDLSVYWYQQSLDQGLQFLIQYYNGEERAKGNILERFSAQQFPDLHSELNLSSLELGDSALYFCASSVNSLGSTDTQYFGPGTRLTVL.

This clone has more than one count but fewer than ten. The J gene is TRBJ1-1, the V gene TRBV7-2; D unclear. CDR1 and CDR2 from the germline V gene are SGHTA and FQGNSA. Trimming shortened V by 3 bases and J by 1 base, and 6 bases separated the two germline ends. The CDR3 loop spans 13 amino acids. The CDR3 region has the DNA TGTGCCAGCAGCTTTCTCGAGAACACTGAAGCTTTCTTT. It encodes CASSFLENTEAFF.

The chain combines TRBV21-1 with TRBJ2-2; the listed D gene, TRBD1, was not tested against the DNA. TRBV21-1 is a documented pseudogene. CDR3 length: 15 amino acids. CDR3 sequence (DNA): TGTGCCACTGGGCCGGGACAGGGGTTCACCGGGGAGCTGTTTTTT. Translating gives CATGPGQGFTGELFF.

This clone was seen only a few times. The chain's CDR3 is CASTVLGTNKNIQYF. CDR3 bases: TGTGCCAGCACCGTATTGGGGACAAACAAAAACATTCAGTACTTC. V usage is TRBV2 and J usage is TRBJ2-4; tentative D call: TRBD1 (6 bases). V shed 7 bases and J shed 3 bases, with 16 bases lying between them. In germline, CDR1 is SNHLY, CDR2 FYNNEI. The CDR3 is made up of 15 amino acids.

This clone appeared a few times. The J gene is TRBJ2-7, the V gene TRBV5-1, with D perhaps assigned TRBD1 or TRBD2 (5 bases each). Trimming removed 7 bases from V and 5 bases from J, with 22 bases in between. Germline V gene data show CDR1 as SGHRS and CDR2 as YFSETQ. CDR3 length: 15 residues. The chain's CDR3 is CASQQRSGQVHEQYF. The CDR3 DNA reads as TGCGCCAGCCAGCAACGCTCGGGGCAAGTCCACGAGCAGTACTTC.

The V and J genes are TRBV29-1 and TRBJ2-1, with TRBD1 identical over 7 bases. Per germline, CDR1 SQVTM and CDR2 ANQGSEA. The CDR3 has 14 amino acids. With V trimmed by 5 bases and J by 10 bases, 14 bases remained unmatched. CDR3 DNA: TGCAGCGTTCAACAGGGGAACCCTACGGGGGAGCAGTTCTTC. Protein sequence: CSVQQGNPTGEQFF.

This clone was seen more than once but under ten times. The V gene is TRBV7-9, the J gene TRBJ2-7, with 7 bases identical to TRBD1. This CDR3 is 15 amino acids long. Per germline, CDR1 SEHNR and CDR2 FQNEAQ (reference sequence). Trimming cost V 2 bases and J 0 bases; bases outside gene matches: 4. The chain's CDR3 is CASSLTRDSSYEQYF. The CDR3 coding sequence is TGTGCCAGCAGCTTAACCCGGGACAGCTCCTACGAGCAGTACTTC.

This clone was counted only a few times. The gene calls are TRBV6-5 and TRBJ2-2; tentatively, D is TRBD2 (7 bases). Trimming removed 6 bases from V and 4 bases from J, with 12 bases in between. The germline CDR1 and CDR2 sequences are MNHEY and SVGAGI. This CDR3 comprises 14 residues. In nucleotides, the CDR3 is TGTGCCAGCAGCAGGGAGGGGGGCACCGGGGAGCTGTTTTTT. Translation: CASSREGGTGELFF.

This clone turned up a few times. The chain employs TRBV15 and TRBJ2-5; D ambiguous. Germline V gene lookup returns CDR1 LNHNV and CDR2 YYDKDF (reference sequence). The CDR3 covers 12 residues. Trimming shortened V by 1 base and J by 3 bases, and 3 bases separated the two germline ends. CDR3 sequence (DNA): TGTGCCACCAGCAGAGTAGAAGAGACCCAGTACTTC. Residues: CATSRVEETQYF.

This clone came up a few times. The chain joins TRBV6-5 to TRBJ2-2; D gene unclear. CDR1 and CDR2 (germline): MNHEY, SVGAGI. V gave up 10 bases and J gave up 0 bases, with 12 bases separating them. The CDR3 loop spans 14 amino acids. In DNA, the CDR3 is TGTGCCACCCGAGACACCCCGAACACCGGGGAGCTGTTTTTT. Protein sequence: CATRDTPNTGELFF.

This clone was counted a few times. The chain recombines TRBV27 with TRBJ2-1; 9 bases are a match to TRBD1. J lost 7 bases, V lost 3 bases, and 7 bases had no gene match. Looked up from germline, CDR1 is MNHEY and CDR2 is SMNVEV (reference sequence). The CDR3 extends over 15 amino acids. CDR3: CASSFRDRAMNEQFF. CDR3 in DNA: TGTGCCAGCAGTTTCCGGGACAGGGCTATGAATGAGCAGTTCTTC.